This T cell receptor beta chain was documented in a study of T cell responses to AZD1222 COVID-19 vaccine. Overall study results and limits: Vaccine-associated CD4 TCRs ranged over spike, dominating at 160-218 and 743-854. Elevations in Spike-specific TCR breadth and depth followed administration of two AZD1222 doses. Possibly, clonal diversity was underestimated; donors were largely white British and included more females.

Germline CDR1 reads GTSNPN; CDR2 reads SVGIG (reference sequence). The CDR3 length is 14 residues. Losses at the gene ends were 5 bases for V and 6 bases for J; bases not matched to a gene: 9. TCRdb's table, derived via immunoSEQ multiplex PCR, lists solely in-frame clones and lacks some. The sample gives around 130,000 clones, 75% to 90% of which show up once; 4.7% is in the top ten. This clone was picked up one time. As yet, its antigen is unknown. The specimen comprised peripheral blood, sampled on day 0 of AZD1222 vaccination. The chain carries TRBV30 and TRBJ2-1; 8 bases agree with TRBD2. This TCR was sampled from an adult in good health. The CDR3 is CAWWRGVKTNEQFF. The CDR3 nucleotides read TGTGCCTGGTGGCGGGGGGTAAAAACCAATGAGCAGTTCTTC.